This section outlines one T cell receptor beta chain sequence together with its context. What it recognizes is unknown. Primers for the PCR totalled 60 Vbeta and 13 Jbeta. Clones were read by immunoSEQ multiplex PCR, and TCRdb kept only the in-frame ones, dropping some. The sample has approximately 120,000 clones, 80% seen once. This entry belongs to a study of cytomegalovirus exposure and HLA in healthy donors. Overall study: Ancestry clustering placed around 80% of 350 to 500 genotyped donors in the Caucasian-associated cluster. Findings and caveats of the study: The authors excluded some V segments, including TRBV6-2 and TRBV6-3, as indistinguishable.

Germline loops: CDR1 SQVTM, CDR2 ANQGSEA. This CDR3 spans 14 amino acids. V gave up 5 bases and J gave up 2 bases; unmatched junction bases: 5. The sequenced material came from PBMCs. The receptor's source is a man aged 25-40 years in good health and CMV-seropositive. The chain has TRBV29-1 and TRBJ2-1, with 8 bases matching TRBD1. The CDR3, as DNA: TGCAGCGTTTACCGGGACAGGCCCTACAATGAGCAGTTCTTC. This codes for CSVYRDRPYNEQFF.